This T cell receptor beta chain was recovered during a study of T cell changes during pregnancy in multiple sclerosis. Profiled with immunoSEQ multiplex PCR; TCRdb holds only in-frame clones, not every one. The table records some 24,000 clones, around nine tenths of them present only once. The clonotype originates from a female donor in good health, enrolled as a control in a pregnancy study. The source material was CD8+ T cells from peripheral blood mononuclear cells, sampled in the third trimester of pregnancy.

CDR3 loop: CASSTRTGNYGYTF. The CDR3 nucleotides are TGTGCCAGCAGTACCCGGACAGGGAACTATGGCTACACCTTC. The V and J genes are TRBV25-1 and TRBJ1-2; the match to TRBD1 covers 8 bases. V gave up 5 bases and J gave up 2 bases; unmatched junction bases: 4. This CDR3 has 14 residues. From germline, CDR1 is MGHDK and CDR2 SYGVNS.